This T cell receptor (beta chain) was retrieved from a study of identical twins. Germline assignment: CDR1 KGHSH and CDR2 LQKENI. Trimming removed 2 bases from V and 0 bases from J, with 8 bases in between. The CDR3 has 15 residues. Only a few counts were recorded for this clonotype. One entry per CDR3 protein, called by TCRdb with MiXCR from the 5' RACE reads. Of 400,000 to 550,000 distinct CDR3 sequences listed, less than 25% were seen once; the top ten hold around 0.9%. In addition, the sample was reused for a study of T cells expressing NK-cell markers.

Sequenced material: CD4+ T cells sorted from blood. The sequence was obtained from a woman between 18 and 29 years old in good health. The genes are TRBV18 and TRBJ2-1; D is unresolved. CDR3 residues: CASSPGFSSYNEQFF. CDR3 nucleotide sequence: TGTGCCAGCTCACCAGGGTTCAGCTCCTACAATGAGCAGTTCTTC.